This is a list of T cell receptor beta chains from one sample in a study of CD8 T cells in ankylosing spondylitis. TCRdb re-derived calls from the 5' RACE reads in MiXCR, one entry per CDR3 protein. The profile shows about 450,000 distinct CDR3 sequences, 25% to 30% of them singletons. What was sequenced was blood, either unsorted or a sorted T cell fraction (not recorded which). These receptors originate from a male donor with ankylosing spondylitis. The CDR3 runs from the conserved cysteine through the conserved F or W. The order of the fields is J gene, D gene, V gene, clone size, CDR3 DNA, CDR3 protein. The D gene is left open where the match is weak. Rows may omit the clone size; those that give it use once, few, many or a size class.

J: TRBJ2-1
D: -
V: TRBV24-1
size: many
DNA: TGTGCCACCAGTGGGGGCTGGAGCTCCTACAATGAGCAGTTCTTC
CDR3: CATSGGWSSYNEQFF

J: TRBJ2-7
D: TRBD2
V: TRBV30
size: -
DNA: TGTGCCTGGGCCGGGACTACCTACGAGCAGTACTTC
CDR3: CAWAGTTYEQYF

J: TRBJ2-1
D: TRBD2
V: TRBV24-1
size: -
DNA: TGTGCCACCAGTCCACTAGCGGGAGTGGGGAATGAGCAGTTCTTC
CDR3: CATSPLAGVGNEQFF

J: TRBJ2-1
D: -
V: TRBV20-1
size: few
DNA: TGCAGTGCTAGAGCGGGAGCCTCCTACAATGAGCAGTTCTTC
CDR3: CSARAGASYNEQFF

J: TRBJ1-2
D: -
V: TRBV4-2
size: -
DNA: TGTGCCAGCAGCTATGGGATCGGGAACTATGGCTACACCTTC
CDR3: CASSYGIGNYGYTF

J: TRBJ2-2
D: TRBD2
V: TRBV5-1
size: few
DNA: TGCGCCAGCAGCCGATGGGAGGGAACCGGGGAGCTGTTTTTT
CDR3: CASSRWEGTGELFF

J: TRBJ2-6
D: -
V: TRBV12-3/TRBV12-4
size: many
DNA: TGTGCCAGCAGTTTGGACTCTGGGGCCAACGTCCTGACTTTC
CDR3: CASSLDSGANVLTF

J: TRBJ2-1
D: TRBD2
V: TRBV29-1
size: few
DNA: TGCAGCGCCACAGGACTAGCGGGAGCCCATGAGCAGTTCTTC
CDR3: CSATGLAGAHEQFF

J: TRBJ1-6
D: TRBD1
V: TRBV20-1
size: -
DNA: TGCAGTGCTAGTCCCGACAGGGATAATTCACCCCTCCACTTT
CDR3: CSASPDRDNSPLHF

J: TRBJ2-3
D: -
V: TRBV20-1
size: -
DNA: TGCAGTGCTAGCCACACAGATACGCAGTATTTT
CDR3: CSASHTDTQYF

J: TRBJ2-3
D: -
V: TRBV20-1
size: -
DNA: TGCAGTGCTAGAGATTACGGGGATAGCACAGATACGCAGTATTTT
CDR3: CSARDYGDSTDTQYF

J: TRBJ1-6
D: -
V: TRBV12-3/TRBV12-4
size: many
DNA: TGTGCCAGCAGTTTAAGCGGCTCCTATAATTCACCCCTCCACTTT
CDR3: CASSLSGSYNSPLHF